This T cell receptor (beta chain) was sequenced in a study of T cells after somatic rescue of genetic block. Looked up from germline, CDR1 is ENHRY and CDR2 is SYGVKD. The V gene end was trimmed by 0 bases and the J gene end by 4 bases; junction bases not matched to a gene: 0. This CDR3 has 15 amino acids. This table comes from immunoSEQ multiplex PCR, and its TCRdb copy is limited to in-frame clones, with some not included. This sample yields roughly 51,000 clones, of which approximately 96% are seen a single time; around 0.078% belongs to the top ten. Specimen: peripheral blood mononuclear cells (PBMCs). This sequence was found in a child less than two years old. V usage is TRBV10-3 and J usage is TRBJ2-2, with TRBD2 matching over 9 bases. The CDR3 DNA follows: TGTGCCATCAGTGAGTCTAGCGGGAGCACCGGGGAGCTGTTTTTT. Translating gives CAISESSGSTGELFF.